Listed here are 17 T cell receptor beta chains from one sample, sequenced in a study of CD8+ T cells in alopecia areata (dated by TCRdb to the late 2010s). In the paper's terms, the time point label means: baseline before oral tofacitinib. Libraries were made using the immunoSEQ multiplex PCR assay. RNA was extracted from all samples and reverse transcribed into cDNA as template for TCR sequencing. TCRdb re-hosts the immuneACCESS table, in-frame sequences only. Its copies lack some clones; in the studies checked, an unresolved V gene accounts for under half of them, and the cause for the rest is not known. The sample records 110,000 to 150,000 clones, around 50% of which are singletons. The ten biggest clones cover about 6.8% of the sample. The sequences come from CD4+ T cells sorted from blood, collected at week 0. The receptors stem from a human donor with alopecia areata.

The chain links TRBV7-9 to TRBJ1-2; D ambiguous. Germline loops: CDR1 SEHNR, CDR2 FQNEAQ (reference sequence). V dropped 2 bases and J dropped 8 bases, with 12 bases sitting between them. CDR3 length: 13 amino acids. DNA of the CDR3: TGTGCCAGCAGCTTACCGACCGCGGCCGGCTACACCTTC. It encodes CASSLPTAAGYTF.

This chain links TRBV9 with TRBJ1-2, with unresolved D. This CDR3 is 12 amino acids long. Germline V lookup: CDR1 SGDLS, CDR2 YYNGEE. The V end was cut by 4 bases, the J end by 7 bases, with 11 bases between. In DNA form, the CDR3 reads TGTGCCAGCAGCTCCCGGTACGGTGGCTACACCTTC. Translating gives CASSSRYGGYTF.

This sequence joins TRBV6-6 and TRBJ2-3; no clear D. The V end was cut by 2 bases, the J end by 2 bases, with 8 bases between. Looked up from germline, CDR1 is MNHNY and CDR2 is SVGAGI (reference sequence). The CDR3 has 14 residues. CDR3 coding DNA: TGTGCCAGCAGTTACACAGCTACCACAGATACGCAGTATTTT. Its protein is CASSYTATTDTQYF.

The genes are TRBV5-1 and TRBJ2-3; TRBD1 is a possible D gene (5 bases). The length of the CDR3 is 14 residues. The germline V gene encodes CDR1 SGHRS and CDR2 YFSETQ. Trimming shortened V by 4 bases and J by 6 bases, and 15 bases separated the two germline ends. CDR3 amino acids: CASSISGHGDTQYF. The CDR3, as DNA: TGCGCCAGCAGCATATCAGGGCATGGCGATACGCAGTATTTT.

The CDR3 sequence: CASSRTGITGNTIYF. DNA for the CDR3: TGCGCCAGCAGCCGTACAGGGATCACTGGAAACACCATATATTTT. V is TRBV4-1 and J is TRBJ1-3; TRBD1 might be the D (6 bases). V shed 4 bases and J shed 2 bases, with 12 bases lying between them. The CDR3 runs 15 residues. From germline, CDR1 is MGHRA and CDR2 YSYEKL.

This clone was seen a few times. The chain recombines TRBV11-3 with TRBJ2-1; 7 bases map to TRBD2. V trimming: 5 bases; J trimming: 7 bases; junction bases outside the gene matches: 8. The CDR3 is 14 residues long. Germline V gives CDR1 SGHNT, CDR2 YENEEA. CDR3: CASSPRFGRNEQFF. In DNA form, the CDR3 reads TGTGCCAGCAGCCCCCGGTTCGGGAGGAATGAGCAGTTCTTC.

CDR3 DNA: TGTGCCAGCAGCCTACTTAGGGACAGGGCCCCTAACTATGGCTACACCTTC. It translates to CASSLLRDRAPNYGYTF. V usage is TRBV21-1 and J usage is TRBJ1-2; the DNA was not used to check the table's D call, TRBD1. TRBV21-1 is labeled a pseudogene. The CDR3 sequence is 17 residues long.

CDR3 loop: CASSPQPGQNTEAFF. CDR3 nucleotide sequence: TGTGCCAGTAGCCCTCAACCGGGACAGAACACTGAAGCTTTCTTT. V usage is TRBV19 and J usage is TRBJ1-1; D possibly corresponds to TRBD1 (6 bases). Germline V gene lookup returns CDR1 LNHDA and CDR2 SQIVND (reference sequence). This CDR3 has 15 amino acids. The V and J ends lost 6 bases and 1 base respectively, with 15 bases between them.

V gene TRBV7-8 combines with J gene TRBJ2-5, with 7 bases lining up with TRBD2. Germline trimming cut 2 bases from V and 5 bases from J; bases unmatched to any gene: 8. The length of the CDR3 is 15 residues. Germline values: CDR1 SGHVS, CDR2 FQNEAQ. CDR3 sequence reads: CASSLYGEGTETQYF. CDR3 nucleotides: TGTGCCAGCAGCTTATACGGGGAGGGGACGGAGACCCAGTACTTC.

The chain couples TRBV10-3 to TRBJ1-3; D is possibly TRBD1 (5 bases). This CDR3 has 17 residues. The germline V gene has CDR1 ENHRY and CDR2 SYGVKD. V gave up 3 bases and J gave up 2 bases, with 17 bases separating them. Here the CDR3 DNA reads TGTGCCATCAGTGACGGCAGGGTAAGGGATGCTGGAAACACCATATATTTT. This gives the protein CAISDGRVRDAGNTIYF.

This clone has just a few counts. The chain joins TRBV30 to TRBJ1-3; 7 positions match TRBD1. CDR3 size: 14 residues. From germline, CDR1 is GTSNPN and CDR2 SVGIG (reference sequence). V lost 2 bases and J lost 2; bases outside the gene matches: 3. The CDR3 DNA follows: TGTGCCTGGAGTCGGGACAGCGCTGGAAACACCATATATTTT. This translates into CAWSRDSAGNTIYF.

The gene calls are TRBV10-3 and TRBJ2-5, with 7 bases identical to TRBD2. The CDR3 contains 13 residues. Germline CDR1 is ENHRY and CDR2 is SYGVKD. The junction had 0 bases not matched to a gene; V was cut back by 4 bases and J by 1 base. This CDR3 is CAISGGGQETQYF. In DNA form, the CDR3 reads TGTGCCATCAGTGGGGGGGGCCAAGAGACCCAGTACTTC.

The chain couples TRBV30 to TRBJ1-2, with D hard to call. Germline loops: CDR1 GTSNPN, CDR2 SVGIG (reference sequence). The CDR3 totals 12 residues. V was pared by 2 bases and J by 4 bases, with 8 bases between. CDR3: CAWSTVFYGYTF. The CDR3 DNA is TGTGCCTGGAGTACAGTCTTCTATGGCTACACCTTC.

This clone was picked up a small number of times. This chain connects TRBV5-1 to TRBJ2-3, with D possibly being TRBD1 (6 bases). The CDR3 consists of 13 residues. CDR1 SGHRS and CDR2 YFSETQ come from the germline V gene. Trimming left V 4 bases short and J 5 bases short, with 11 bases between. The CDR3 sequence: CASSPQGGDTQYF. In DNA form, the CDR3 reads TGCGCCAGCAGCCCCCAAGGGGGAGATACGCAGTATTTT. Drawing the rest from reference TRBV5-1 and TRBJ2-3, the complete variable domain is KAGVTQTPRYLIKTRGQQVTLSCSPISGHRSVSWYQQTPGQGLQFLFEYFSETQRNKGNFPGRFSGRQFSNSRSEMNVSTLELGDSALYLCASSPQGGDTQYFGPGTRLTVL.

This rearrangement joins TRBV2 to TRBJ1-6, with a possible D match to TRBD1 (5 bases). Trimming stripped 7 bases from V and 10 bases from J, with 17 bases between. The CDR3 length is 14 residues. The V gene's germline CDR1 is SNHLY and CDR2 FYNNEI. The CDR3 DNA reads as TGTGCCAGCACCTTGCGGCAGGGAGGGTCACCCCTCCACTTT. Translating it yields CASTLRQGGSPLHF.

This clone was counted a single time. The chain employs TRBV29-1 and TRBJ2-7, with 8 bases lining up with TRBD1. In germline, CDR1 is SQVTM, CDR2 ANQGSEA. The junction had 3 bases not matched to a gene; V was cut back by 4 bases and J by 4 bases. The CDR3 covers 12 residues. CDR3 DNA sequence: TGCAGCGTTGGGGACAGGATGTACGAGCAGTACTTC. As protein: CSVGDRMYEQYF.

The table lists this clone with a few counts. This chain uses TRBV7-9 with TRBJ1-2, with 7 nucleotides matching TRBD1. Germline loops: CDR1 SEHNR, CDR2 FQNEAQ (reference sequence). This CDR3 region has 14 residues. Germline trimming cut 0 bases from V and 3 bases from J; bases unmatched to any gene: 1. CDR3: CASSLAGTDYGYTF. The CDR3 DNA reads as TGTGCCAGCAGCTTAGCTGGGACAGACTATGGCTACACCTTC.